The 16 T cell receptor beta chains listed next were all sequenced from one sample in a study of blood T cell repertoires in COVID-19. The data were produced by immunoSEQ multiplex PCR, yet TCRdb's version contains in-frame clones alone and is incomplete. The data hold around 160,000 clones, with about four fifths observed a single time. Sequencing was performed on peripheral blood. The source of these receptors is a human donor with acute or convalescent COVID-19. The donor label of this sample is uncertain.

The rearrangement links TRBV7-9 to TRBJ1-3, with 11 bases fitting TRBD1. CDR3 size: 15 residues. Germline-derived CDR1 and CDR2 are SEHNR and FQNEAQ (reference sequence). After removal of 5 bases from V and 3 bases from J, the junction contained 3 bases not matched to a gene. The CDR3 region has the DNA TGTGCCAGCAGCGCGGACAGGGGGCTTGGAAACACCATATATTTT. This translates into CASSADRGLGNTIYF.

This clone has only one observation. The genes are TRBV6-1 and TRBJ1-5; D gene ambiguous. The CDR3 has 12 residues. CDR1 and CDR2 (germline): MNHNS, SASEGT. V lost 2 bases and J lost 16, with 15 bases in between. CDR3 residues: CASSENVLAQHF. The CDR3 region has the DNA TGTGCCAGCAGTGAAAACGTCCTCGCACAACATTTT.

The chain links TRBV6-5 to TRBJ2-7; TRBD1 agrees at 8 bases. J gave up 2 bases and V 6 bases, and 6 bases lay outside the gene matches. The CDR3 is made up of 14 amino acids. CDR1 MNHEY and CDR2 SVGAGI come from the germline V gene. CDR3 amino acids: CASRDGTGTYEQYF. DNA of the CDR3: TGTGCCAGCAGGGACGGGACAGGCACCTACGAGCAGTACTTC.

The chain couples TRBV19 to TRBJ1-6, with 10 bases identical to TRBD1. The CDR3 extends over 22 amino acids. Germline V gives CDR1 LNHDA, CDR2 SQIVND (reference sequence). Trimming took 4 bases from V and 0 from J; bases not matched to a gene: 18. For the CDR3, the DNA is TGTGCCAGTAGTACCTACTCCGGGACAGGGGACCTCCTGAGCTCCTATAATTCACCCCTCCACTTT. Translating it yields CASSTYSGTGDLLSSYNSPLHF.

This clone was seen at least ten times. The V call is TRBV11-2, the J call TRBJ1-2, with 7 bases identical to TRBD1. V lost 3 bases to trimming and J lost 8 bases; unmatched junction nucleotides: 6. CDR1 is SGHAT and CDR2 is FQNNGV in the germline V gene. The CDR3 is 13 amino acids. The CDR3 protein is CASSFGTVSGYTF. CDR3 in DNA: TGTGCCAGCAGCTTCGGGACAGTGTCCGGCTACACCTTC.

The rearrangement joins TRBV18 to TRBJ1-2; D is undetermined. V was cut by 2 bases and J by 1 base, with 8 bases left in between. The V gene's germline CDR1 is KGHSH and CDR2 LQKENI. The CDR3 is made up of 14 amino acids. The CDR3 region is CASSPESGNYGYTF. The CDR3 DNA follows: TGTGCCAGCTCACCAGAGTCCGGTAACTATGGCTACACCTTC.

On this clone: One junction end does not reproduce the germline sequence, and a read error may be involved. The rearrangement uses TRBV11-3 and TRBJ1-1; D not certain. The CDR3 totals 10 residues. Germline V gene sequence: CDR1 SGHNT, CDR2 YENEEA. The CDR3 DNA follows: TGTGCCAGCAGCCCCCCCCGGAGGCCATTT. It specifies CASSPPRRPF.

This chain links TRBV14 with TRBJ1-1; D is unresolved. CDR3 length: 13 amino acids. Trimming pared 0 bases from V and 1 base from J, leaving 3 bases between. Germline-derived CDR1 and CDR2 are SGHDN and FVKESK. CDR3 residues: CASSQDRNTEAFF. The CDR3 nucleotides are TGTGCCAGCAGCCAAGATAGGAACACTGAAGCTTTCTTT.

The chain is built from TRBV5-5 and TRBJ2-5, with 10 bases fitting TRBD2. This CDR3 spans 16 amino acids. With V trimmed by 0 bases and J by 5 bases, 7 bases remained unmatched. Germline CDR1 SGHKS, CDR2 YYEKEE (reference sequence). CDR3 coding DNA: TGTGCCAGCAGCTTGGCCTTAGCGGGGGGCCTGGAGACCCAGTACTTC. It is translated as CASSLALAGGLETQYF.

The chain couples TRBV30 to TRBJ1-6; 9 nucleotides match TRBD1. CDR3 length: 13 residues. Trimming cost V 4 bases and J 8 bases; bases outside gene matches: 3. Germline assignment: CDR1 GTSNPN and CDR2 SVGIG (reference sequence). The CDR3 region has the DNA TGTGCCTGGAAGGGACAGGGTTATTCACCCCTCCACTTT. Encoded protein: CAWKGQGYSPLHF.

This chain joins TRBV11-3 and TRBJ2-5; D not certain. The V end lost 1 base, the J end lost 4 bases, and 10 bases lay between the germline ends. The CDR3 totals 14 residues. Germline loops: CDR1 SGHNT, CDR2 YENEEA. The CDR3, as DNA: TGTGCCAGCAGCTTAGCGGGTAGTACAGAGACCCAGTACTTC. This translates into CASSLAGSTETQYF.

The genes are TRBV3-1 (or the pseudogene TRBV3-2) and TRBJ2-1, with TRBD2 matching over 14 bases. The CDR3 sequence is 17 residues long. The V gene end was trimmed by 1 base and the J gene end by 4 bases; junction bases not matched to a gene: 3. The germline V gene has CDR1 LGHDT and CDR2 YNNKEL (reference sequence). DNA for the CDR3: TGTGCCAGCAGCCAAGGGACTAGCGGGGGGCTATACAATGAGCAGTTCTTC. This encodes CASSQGTSGGLYNEQFF.

This clone was seen once. The chain recombines TRBV9 with TRBJ1-2; tentatively, D is TRBD1 (5 bases). Trimming removed 0 bases at V and 0 bases at J, with 12 bases between. Germline CDR1 SGDLS, CDR2 YYNGEE. This CDR3 comprises 16 residues. CDR3 amino acids: CASSVAGDSANYGYTF. In nucleotides, the CDR3 is TGTGCCAGCAGCGTAGCGGGGGACTCAGCTAACTATGGCTACACCTTC.

V usage is TRBV5-1 and J usage is TRBJ1-3; 9 bases align to TRBD1. V lost 3 bases to trimming and J lost 0 bases; unmatched junction nucleotides: 7. This CDR3 contains 17 residues. Germline V gene sequence: CDR1 SGHRS, CDR2 YFSETQ. This CDR3 is CASSSWGQGSSGNTIYF. CDR3 nucleotides: TGCGCCAGCAGCTCCTGGGGACAGGGAAGCTCTGGAAACACCATATATTTT. Filled out from reference TRBV5-1 and TRBJ1-3, the complete variable domain reads KAGVTQTPRYLIKTRGQQVTLSCSPISGHRSVSWYQQTPGQGLQFLFEYFSETQRNKGNFPGRFSGRQFSNSRSEMNVSTLELGDSALYLCASSSWGQGSSGNTIYFGEGSWLTVV.

This clone was seen once. The rearrangement links TRBV27 to TRBJ1-3; D uncertain. Trimming left V 5 bases short and J 5 bases short, with 16 bases between. Germline loops: CDR1 MNHEY, CDR2 SMNVEV (reference sequence). The CDR3 runs to 15 residues. The CDR3 DNA follows: TGTGCCAGCAGTCCTGGGCCGGCGCTTCGAAACACCATATATTTT. Protein: CASSPGPALRNTIYF.

This clone was seen a few times. The chain joins TRBV6-1 to TRBJ1-3, with TRBD1 as a possible D gene (5 bases). Trimming cost V 3 bases and J 1 base, with 19 bases left between them. This CDR3 spans 18 amino acids. Germline V lookup: CDR1 MNHNS, CDR2 SASEGT. CDR3 region: CASSDPQGSRFSGNTIYF. The DNA of the CDR3 is TGTGCCAGCAGTGACCCCCAGGGAAGCAGGTTTTCTGGAAACACCATATATTTT.